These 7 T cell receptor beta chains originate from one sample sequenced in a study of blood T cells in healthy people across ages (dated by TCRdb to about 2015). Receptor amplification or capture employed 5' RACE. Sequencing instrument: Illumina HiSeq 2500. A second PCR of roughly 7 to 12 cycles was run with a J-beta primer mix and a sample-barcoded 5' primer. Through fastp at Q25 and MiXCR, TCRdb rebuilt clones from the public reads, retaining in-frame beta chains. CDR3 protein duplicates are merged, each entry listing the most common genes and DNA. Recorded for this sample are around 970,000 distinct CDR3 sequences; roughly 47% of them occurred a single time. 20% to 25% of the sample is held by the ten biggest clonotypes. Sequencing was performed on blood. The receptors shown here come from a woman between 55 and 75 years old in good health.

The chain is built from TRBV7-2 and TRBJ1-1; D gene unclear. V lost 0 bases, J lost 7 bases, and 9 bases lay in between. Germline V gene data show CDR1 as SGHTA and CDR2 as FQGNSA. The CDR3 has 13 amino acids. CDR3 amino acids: CASSLALTGEAFF. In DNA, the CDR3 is TGTGCCAGCAGCTTAGCGCTAACCGGTGAAGCTTTCTTT. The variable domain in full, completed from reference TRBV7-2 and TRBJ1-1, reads GAGVSQSPSNKVTEKGKDVELRCDPISGHTALYWYRQSLGQGLEFLIYFQGNSAPDKSGLPSDRFSAERTGGSVSTLTIQRTQQEDSAVYLCASSLALTGEAFFGQGTRLTVV.

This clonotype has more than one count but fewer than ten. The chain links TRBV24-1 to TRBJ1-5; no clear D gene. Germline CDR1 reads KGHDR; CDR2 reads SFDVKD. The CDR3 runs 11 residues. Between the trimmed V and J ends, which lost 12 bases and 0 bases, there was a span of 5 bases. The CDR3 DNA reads TGTGCCGATTATAGCAATCAGCCCCAGCATTTT. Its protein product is CADYSNQPQHF.

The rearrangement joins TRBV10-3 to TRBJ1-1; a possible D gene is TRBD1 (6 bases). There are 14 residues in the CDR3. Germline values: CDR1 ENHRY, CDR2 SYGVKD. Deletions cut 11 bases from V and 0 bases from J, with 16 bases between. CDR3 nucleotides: TGTGCCGTCAACACAGGGTCGCTGAACACTGAAGCTTTCTTT. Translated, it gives CAVNTGSLNTEAFF.

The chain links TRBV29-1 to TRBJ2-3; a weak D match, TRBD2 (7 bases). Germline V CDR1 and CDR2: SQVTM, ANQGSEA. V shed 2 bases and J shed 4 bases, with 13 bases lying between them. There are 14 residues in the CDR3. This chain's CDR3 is CSVEMGGGPDTQYF. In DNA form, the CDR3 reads TGCAGCGTTGAAATGGGGGGGGGCCCAGATACGCAGTATTTT.

CDR3 region: CASSQSSPGTDTQYF. The CDR3 coding sequence is TGTGCCAGCAGCCAATCGTCCCCGGGAACAGATACGCAGTATTTT. This rearrangement joins TRBV16 to TRBJ2-3; the D gene is possibly TRBD2 (5 bases). Germline assignment: CDR1 KGHSY and CDR2 FQNENV. The CDR3 consists of 15 residues. Trimming left V 0 bases short and J 3 bases short, with 10 bases between.

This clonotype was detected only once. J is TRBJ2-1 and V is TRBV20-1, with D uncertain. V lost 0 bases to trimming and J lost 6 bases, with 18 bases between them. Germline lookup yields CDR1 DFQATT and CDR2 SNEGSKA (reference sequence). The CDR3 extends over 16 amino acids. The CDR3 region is CSARDIRVGSSNEQFF. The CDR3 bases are TGCAGTGCTAGAGACATACGAGTGGGAAGTTCCAATGAGCAGTTCTTC.

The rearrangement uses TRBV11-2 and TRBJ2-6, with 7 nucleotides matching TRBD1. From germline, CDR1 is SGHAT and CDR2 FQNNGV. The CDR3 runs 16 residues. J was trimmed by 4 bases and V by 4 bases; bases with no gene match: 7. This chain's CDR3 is CASSSQGILGANVLTF. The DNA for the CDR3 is TGTGCCAGCAGCTCACAGGGGATCTTGGGGGCCAACGTCCTGACTTTC.